Given below is one T cell receptor beta chain in context. The source of the sample is a study of blood T cell repertoires in COVID-19. Overall study: Samples representing acute and convalescent COVID-19 were sourced from the United States, Italy and Spain.

Germline-derived CDR1 and CDR2 are WSHSY and SAAADI. V lost 6 bases to trimming and J lost 5 bases, with 10 bases between them. CDR3 length equals 12 residues. Under the authors' procedure: Reference gene primers were amplified, and this amplification served to estimate nucleated cell counts. Sequencing was performed with immunoSEQ multiplex PCR; in TCRdb, only in-frame clones are kept and a portion is missing. Clone size and V and J calls were adopted from that table, with D and trimming inferred from the DNA. The profile shows 180,000 or so clones, around 80% of them singletons. The origin of this receptor is a woman at least 80 years old with active or convalescent COVID-19. The sequenced sample was peripheral blood. The V call is TRBV10-2, the J call TRBJ2-5; possibly TRBD2 for D (6 bases). CDR3 amino acids: CASRQAGETQYF. CDR3 sequence (DNA): TGCGCCAGCAGGCAGGCGGGGGAGACCCAGTACTTC.